Following are 12 T cell receptor beta chains from one sample sequenced in a study of blood T cell repertoires in COVID-19 (dated by TCRdb to between 2020 and 2021). Libraries came from the immunoSEQ multiplex PCR assay. The source is immuneACCESS, and TCRdb retained only in-frame sequences with V and J called. Part of the clones is not carried over; for the studies checked, unresolved V genes explain less than half of this, and the remainder is unexplained. The sample table holds fewer than 500,000 clones, of which more than 80% were seen once. The top ten hold around 1.1% of the sample. Material: PBMCs or T cells enriched from blood (not recorded which). The source is a man under 40 who had recovered from COVID-19.

The chain employs TRBV5-1 and TRBJ1-2, with 9 bases that match TRBD1. The CDR3 sequence is 14 residues long. Unmatched junction bases numbered 4, after V lost 4 bases and J lost 3 bases. Per the germline V gene, CDR1 is SGHRS and CDR2 is YFSETQ. The CDR3 region has the DNA TGCGCCAGCAGCATACAGGGGGCTGACTATGGCTACACCTTC. Amino acid sequence: CASSIQGADYGYTF. Drawing the rest from reference TRBV5-1 and TRBJ1-2, the complete variable domain is KAGVTQTPRYLIKTRGQQVTLSCSPISGHRSVSWYQQTPGQGLQFLFEYFSETQRNKGNFPGRFSGRQFSNSRSEMNVSTLELGDSALYLCASSIQGADYGYTFGSGTRLTVV.

V and J are TRBV7-8 and TRBJ2-2, with 8 bases lining up with TRBD1. Germline CDR1 reads SGHVS; CDR2 reads FQNEAQ. The CDR3 has 19 residues. With 3 bases clipped from V and 4 bases from J, the junction kept 16 bases outside the gene matches. This CDR3 reads CASSFLGTGVLDPTGELFF. The CDR3 DNA sequence: TGTGCCAGCAGCTTTCTCGGGACAGGAGTCCTCGACCCCACCGGGGAGCTGTTTTTT.

In DNA, the CDR3 is TGTGCCAGTAGTATCGGCAGTCGGAGCGAAAAACTGTTTTTT. It codes for CASSIGSRSEKLFF. This chain joins TRBV19 and TRBJ1-4; no clear D gene. This CDR3 comprises 14 residues. Germline CDR1 is LNHDA and CDR2 is SQIVND (reference sequence). V gave up 3 bases and J gave up 8 bases, with 13 bases separating them.

V gene TRBV5-4 combines with J gene TRBJ2-1; 10 bases line up with TRBD1. The germline V gene has CDR1 SGHNT and CDR2 YYREEE (reference sequence). CDR3 length: 15 amino acids. V shed 4 bases and J 3 bases; nucleotides not matched to a gene: 4. The CDR3 loop is CASSVGQGGYNEQFF. The CDR3 coding sequence is TGTGCCAGCAGCGTCGGACAGGGGGGCTACAATGAGCAGTTCTTC.

The chain recombines TRBV5-6 with TRBJ1-5, with a tentative D call TRBD1 (5 bases). With 4 bases removed from V and 0 bases from J, the gap between germline ends came to 11 bases. Germline V gene data show CDR1 as SGHDT and CDR2 as YYEEEE. This CDR3 is 15 amino acids long. The CDR3 sequence: CASSVRGPSNQPQHF. The CDR3 nucleotides read TGTGCCAGCAGCGTAAGGGGTCCTAGCAATCAGCCCCAGCATTTT.

The V gene is TRBV18, the J gene TRBJ2-1; 11 bases map to TRBD2. This CDR3 spans 20 amino acids. Germline loops: CDR1 KGHSH, CDR2 LQKENI. Unmatched junction bases numbered 17, after V lost 1 base and J lost 6 bases. The CDR3 sequence: CASSPLRTSGRMGVGNEQFF. In DNA form, the CDR3 reads TGTGCCAGCTCACCACTCCGGACTAGCGGGCGGATGGGGGTTGGCAATGAGCAGTTCTTC.

This clone was seen once. The chain links TRBV6-5 to TRBJ2-3; the match to TRBD2 covers 12 bases. The V segment lost 6 bases and the J segment 0 bases; nucleotides outside the gene matches: 1. CDR1 is MNHEY, CDR2 SVGAGI, per germline. The CDR3 runs 15 residues. The DNA of the CDR3 is TGTGCCAGCAGAGGGACTAGCGGGAGCACAGATACGCAGTATTTT. This gives the protein CASRGTSGSTDTQYF.

The chain recombines TRBV28 with TRBJ1-1; 9 nucleotides match TRBD1. The germline gives CDR1 MDHEN, CDR2 SYDVKM. V lost 5 bases to trimming and J lost 0 bases; unmatched junction nucleotides: 13. The CDR3 length is 18 residues. The CDR3, as DNA: TGTGCCAGCAGTCCGCTGGCCGGGACAGGGATCGTGAACACTGAAGCTTTCTTT. This gives the protein CASSPLAGTGIVNTEAFF.

The chain couples TRBV5-1 to TRBJ2-1; D perhaps matches TRBD2 (5 bases). Trimming cost V 2 bases and J 3 bases, with 12 bases left between them. CDR3 length: 15 amino acids. Germline V gene data show CDR1 as SGHRS and CDR2 as YFSETQ. DNA of the CDR3: TGCGCCAGCAGCTTCAAGGACTTCGGCTACAATGAGCAGTTCTTC. The encoded protein is CASSFKDFGYNEQFF.

This chain uses TRBV7-9 with TRBJ1-4; D is perhaps TRBD1 (6 bases). V gave up 6 bases and J gave up 3 bases, with 17 bases separating them. This CDR3 region has 16 residues. The germline gives CDR1 SEHNR, CDR2 FQNEAQ (reference sequence). CDR3 DNA: TGTGCCAGCAGACCCCAATCGGGGGGGCCTAATGAAAAACTGTTTTTT. Translating gives CASRPQSGGPNEKLFF.

The rearrangement links TRBV9 to TRBJ1-6; D possibly corresponds to TRBD1 (6 bases). Trimming removed 0 bases from V and 10 bases from J, with 11 bases in between. The CDR3 consists of 14 residues. Looked up from germline, CDR1 is SGDLS and CDR2 is YYNGEE. The CDR3 loop is CASSVEQGKSPLHF. CDR3 sequence (DNA): TGTGCCAGCAGCGTAGAACAGGGCAAGTCACCCCTCCACTTT.

This clone was seen a few times. The chain couples TRBV4-1 to TRBJ2-1, with 8 bases matching TRBD2. CDR3 size: 13 residues. The trim removed 1 base at V and 9 bases at J, leaving 2 bases unmatched. Germline V CDR1 and CDR2: MGHRA, YSYEKL. CDR3 nucleotide sequence: TGCGCCAGCAGCCAAGCCGGGAGGGGTGAGCAGTTCTTC. It is translated as CASSQAGRGEQFF.